This passage covers 24 T cell receptor beta chains from one sample sequenced in a study of blood T cell repertoires in COVID-19. The assay was immunoSEQ multiplex PCR, and TCRdb's table has in-frame clones only and misses some. The sample gives hundreds of thousands of clones, approximately 89% of which show up once; 9.5% to 13% is in the top ten. Sequencing was carried out using peripheral blood. These receptors were taken from a woman between 65 and 79 years old with COVID-19, enrolled during active disease.

This chain joins TRBV28 and TRBJ1-5, with TRBD1 matching 9 bases. Trimming at V came to 6 bases and at J to 6 bases, leaving 9 bases not matched to a gene. Germline loops: CDR1 MDHEN, CDR2 SYDVKM. The CDR3 is 15 amino acids. The CDR3 reads CASRRTGGASQPQHF. CDR3 nucleotides: TGTGCCAGCAGACGCACAGGGGGCGCTTCTCAGCCCCAGCATTTT.

This chain connects TRBV5-1 to TRBJ2-3; TRBD2 aligns across 9 bases. The trim removed 1 base at V and 2 bases at J, leaving 5 bases unmatched. This CDR3 is built from 16 residues. Per the germline V gene, CDR1 is SGHRS and CDR2 is YFSETQ. In nucleotides, the CDR3 is TGCGCCAGCAGCTTGAGGCTAGCGGGACCCACAGATACGCAGTATTTT. Encoded protein: CASSLRLAGPTDTQYF.

The count of this clone is one. The chain uses TRBV6-5 and TRBJ1-2; 7 positions match TRBD1. V was clipped by 5 bases and J by 4 bases; unmatched bases: 4. The CDR3 spans 13 residues. Germline V gene sequence: CDR1 MNHEY, CDR2 SVGAGI. CDR3 sequence reads: CASSPDRAYGYTF. CDR3 DNA sequence: TGTGCCAGCAGTCCCGACAGGGCCTATGGCTACACCTTC.

This rearrangement joins TRBV5-6 to TRBJ2-7; D remains ambiguous. The germline V and J ends were trimmed by 4 bases and 2 bases, with 4 bases remaining between them. CDR1 is SGHDT and CDR2 is YYEEEE in the germline V gene. This CDR3 comprises 11 residues. For the CDR3, the DNA is TGTGCCAGCAGCATAACCTACGAGCAGTACTTC. Encoded protein: CASSITYEQYF.

DNA of the CDR3: TGTGCCAGTAAGGGGGCAGGCAACAATGAGCAGTTCTTC. Translation gives CASKGAGNNEQFF. The rearrangement uses TRBV19 and TRBJ2-1; the match to TRBD1 covers 7 bases. Germline V gives CDR1 LNHDA, CDR2 SQIVND (reference sequence). The CDR3 runs to 13 residues. With 7 bases clipped from V and 5 bases from J, the junction kept 5 bases outside the gene matches.

This clone has just one count. The CDR3 DNA reads TGTGCCAGCAGCGAACAGGTTGGGCAGCCCCAGCATTTT. This codes for CASSEQVGQPQHF. The V call is TRBV7-2, the J call TRBJ1-5; TRBD1 is a possible D gene (5 bases). The CDR3 has 13 residues. Trimming shortened V by 5 bases and J by 7 bases, and 12 bases separated the two germline ends. Looked up from germline, CDR1 is SGHTA and CDR2 is FQGNSA.

The rearrangement uses TRBV7-2 and TRBJ1-5, with D possibly matching TRBD1 (5 bases). CDR3 length equals 15 residues. Germline values: CDR1 SGHTA, CDR2 FQGNSA. V was cut by 5 bases and J by 2 bases, with 13 bases left in between. CDR3 DNA: TGTGCCAGCAGCCCAGGAGGGGAGGGCAATCAGCCCCAGCATTTT. The encoded protein is CASSPGGEGNQPQHF.

The chain employs TRBV3-1 (or the pseudogene TRBV3-2) and TRBJ1-6; 7 positions agree with TRBD1. Germline assignment: CDR1 LGHDT and CDR2 YNNKEL (reference sequence). The CDR3 spans 16 residues. V was clipped by 4 bases and J by 0 bases; unmatched bases: 3. The CDR3 reads CASSPRGISYNSPLHF. DNA of the CDR3: TGTGCCAGCAGCCCCAGGGGGATCTCCTATAATTCACCCCTCCACTTT.

V and J are TRBV6-1 and TRBJ2-5; D is uncertain. This CDR3 is built from 13 residues. Per germline, CDR1 MNHNS and CDR2 SASEGT. Trimming took off 5 bases at V and 5 bases at J, with 12 bases between the two ends. The CDR3 nucleotides are TGTGCCAGCAGTTCCTATTACGGTGAGACCCAGTACTTC. Translated, it gives CASSSYYGETQYF.

This clone was observed once. The chain recombines TRBV5-8 with TRBJ2-3; 8 bases fit TRBD1. The CDR3 is 16 amino acids. CDR1 is SGHTS and CDR2 is YDEGEE in the germline V gene. The V gene end was trimmed by 0 bases and the J gene end by 3 bases; junction bases not matched to a gene: 6. The CDR3 protein is CASSLVRDRRTDTQYF. CDR3 DNA: TGTGCCAGCAGCTTGGTGCGGGACAGGAGGACAGATACGCAGTATTTT.

The chain recombines TRBV28 with TRBJ2-1; the match to TRBD2 covers 7 bases. Germline V gene data show CDR1 as MDHEN and CDR2 as SYDVKM. The CDR3 is 16 amino acids. The V gene end was trimmed by 7 bases and the J gene end by 0 bases; junction bases not matched to a gene: 9. CDR3 sequence reads: CASTPGLPSSYNEQFF. The CDR3 DNA sequence: TGTGCCAGCACCCCGGGACTACCTAGCTCCTACAATGAGCAGTTCTTC.

The chain employs TRBV7-9 and TRBJ2-1; TRBD1 agrees at 8 bases. The V gene's germline CDR1 is SEHNR and CDR2 FQNEAQ (reference sequence). The CDR3 sequence is 16 residues long. Trimming removed 6 bases from V and 0 bases from J; junction bases left unmatched: 7. CDR3 amino acids: CASSMGGTGSYNEQFF. In DNA, the CDR3 is TGTGCCAGCAGTATGGGTGGGACAGGCTCCTACAATGAGCAGTTCTTC.

The chain carries TRBV7-3 and TRBJ2-5; TRBD2 agrees at 12 bases. Germline V gene lookup returns CDR1 SGHTA and CDR2 FQGTGA. The J segment lost 3 bases and the V segment lost 5 bases, leaving 4 bases of the junction unmatched. The CDR3 totals 15 residues. CDR3 loop: CASSGTSGWEETQYF. In nucleotides, the CDR3 is TGTGCCAGCAGCGGGACTAGCGGGTGGGAAGAGACCCAGTACTTC.

The chain employs TRBV11-3 and TRBJ2-7; 8 bases map to TRBD1. Trimming took 5 bases from V and 0 from J; bases not matched to a gene: 6. The germline CDR1 and CDR2 sequences are SGHNT and YENEEA. The length of the CDR3 is 15 residues. This CDR3 is CASSARTGSSYEQYF. CDR3 DNA: TGTGCCAGCAGCGCCCGGACAGGGTCCTCCTACGAGCAGTACTTC.

The J gene is TRBJ1-1, the V gene TRBV7-3; tentatively, D is TRBD1 (5 bases). Germline CDR1 reads SGHTA; CDR2 reads FQGTGA. V lost 5 bases, J lost 10 bases, and 17 bases lay in between. This CDR3 contains 13 residues. For the CDR3, the DNA is TGTGCCAGCAGCCTCGGGACCACGACTAGAGCTTTCTTT. This encodes CASSLGTTTRAFF. Supplemented by reference TRBV7-3 and TRBJ1-1, the full variable domain reads GAGVSQTPSNKVTEKGKYVELRCDPISGHTALYWYRQSLGQGPEFLIYFQGTGAADDSGLPNDRFFAVRPEGSVSTLKIQRTERGDSAVYLCASSLGTTTRAFFGQGTRLTVV.

The V and J genes are TRBV5-1 and TRBJ1-6; 11 bases agree with TRBD1. The germline V gene encodes CDR1 SGHRS and CDR2 YFSETQ. This CDR3 is built from 16 residues. V lost 3 bases to trimming and J lost 6 bases; unmatched junction nucleotides: 5. The CDR3 DNA reads as TGCGCCAGCAGCTCGGGAGGGACAGGGGGTAATTCACCCCTCCACTTT. As protein: CASSSGGTGGNSPLHF.

The rearrangement links TRBV7-2 to TRBJ2-1; 14 bases align to TRBD2. The CDR3 extends over 17 amino acids. The germline V gene encodes CDR1 SGHTA and CDR2 FQGNSA. The J segment lost 5 bases and the V segment lost 5 bases, leaving 8 bases of the junction unmatched. CDR3 sequence reads: CASSPGTSGSRNNEQFF. The CDR3 nucleotides are TGTGCCAGCAGCCCCGGGACTAGCGGGAGTAGAAACAATGAGCAGTTCTTC.

The chain has TRBV7-9 and TRBJ1-6; weak D call: TRBD1 (5 bases). The CDR3 runs to 15 residues. Trimming stripped 3 bases from V and 5 bases from J, with 11 bases between. Looked up from germline, CDR1 is SEHNR and CDR2 is FQNEAQ (reference sequence). CDR3 amino acids: CASSFSGRDNSPLHF. CDR3 coding DNA: TGTGCCAGCAGCTTTTCCGGCAGGGATAATTCACCCCTCCACTTT.

This clone has a single count. V gene TRBV5-5 combines with J gene TRBJ1-5; D uncertain. V lost 4 bases and J lost 7, with 9 bases in between. CDR1 and CDR2 from the germline V gene are SGHKS and YYEKEE (reference sequence). The CDR3 runs to 12 residues. The CDR3 loop is CASSDGLQPQHF. CDR3 DNA sequence: TGTGCCAGCAGCGACGGACTACAGCCCCAGCATTTT.

This clone appeared a single time. The gene calls are TRBV7-9 and TRBJ2-3, with TRBD1 matching 9 bases. Germline lookup yields CDR1 SEHNR and CDR2 FQNEAQ (reference sequence). This CDR3 spans 16 amino acids. Trimming cost V 5 bases and J 6 bases; bases outside gene matches: 12. The CDR3, as DNA: TGTGCCAGCAGCCCACGGGGACAGGGCAGTTGGGATACGCAGTATTTT. Translated, it gives CASSPRGQGSWDTQYF.

The sample holds one count of this clone. J is TRBJ2-5 and V is TRBV4-1; no clear D gene. Per germline, CDR1 MGHRA and CDR2 YSYEKL. Trimming removed 0 bases from V and 5 bases from J, with 7 bases in between. The CDR3 length is 13 residues. In DNA form, the CDR3 reads TGCGCCAGCAGCCAAGAGCGAGGTGAGACCCAGTACTTC. It specifies CASSQERGETQYF.

This chain uses TRBV7-2 with TRBJ2-7, with 10 bases that match TRBD2. V was pared by 5 bases and J by 2 bases, with 18 bases of the junction left unmatched. CDR1 SGHTA and CDR2 FQGNSA come from the germline V gene. This CDR3 contains 19 residues. The CDR3 protein is CASSPRGRVASGGTYEQYF. The CDR3 bases are TGTGCCAGCAGCCCTCGAGGCAGGGTTGCTAGCGGGGGAACCTACGAGCAGTACTTC.

This chain joins TRBV3-1 (or the pseudogene TRBV3-2) and TRBJ2-2; 12 bases are a match to TRBD2. V shed 4 bases and J 4 bases; nucleotides not matched to a gene: 7. The V gene's germline CDR1 is LGHDT and CDR2 YNNKEL (reference sequence). CDR3 length: 17 amino acids. The CDR3 loop is CASSPTSGRIGTGELFF. The CDR3 nucleotides read TGTGCCAGCAGCCCGACTAGCGGGAGAATCGGCACCGGGGAGCTGTTTTTT.

This chain connects TRBV28 to TRBJ2-7; the match to TRBD2 covers 9 bases. Germline values: CDR1 MDHEN, CDR2 SYDVKM. The CDR3 runs 15 residues. V trimming: 6 bases; J trimming: 3 bases; junction bases outside the gene matches: 9. Here the CDR3 reads CASRPGLALIYEQYF. Here the CDR3 DNA reads TGTGCCAGCAGGCCGGGACTAGCTTTGATCTACGAGCAGTACTTC.